The 18 T cell receptor beta chains given below trace back to one sample, sequenced in a study of glioma-infiltrating T cells after dendritic cell vaccination. Sequencing was performed with immunoSEQ multiplex PCR; in TCRdb, only in-frame clones are kept and a portion is missing. The sample yields about 73,000 clones, 82% seen once. The sample in question was blood, obtained before dendritic cell vaccination. The receptors stem from a human donor with glioblastoma.

A single count supports this clone. The chain is built from TRBV18 and TRBJ2-1, with a weak D call TRBD2 (6 bases). Germline lookup yields CDR1 KGHSH and CDR2 LQKENI. Trimming pared 4 bases from V and 4 bases from J, leaving 14 bases between. This CDR3 region has 15 residues. The CDR3: CASSLGLESYNEQFF. Written as DNA, the CDR3 is TGTGCCAGCTCACTGGGACTGGAGTCATACAATGAGCAGTTCTTC.

The chain employs TRBV15 and TRBJ2-2, with TRBD2 identical over 9 bases. The germline V gene has CDR1 LNHNV and CDR2 YYDKDF (reference sequence). The CDR3 extends over 15 amino acids. V lost 6 bases and J lost 0; bases outside the gene matches: 2. As DNA, the CDR3 is TGTGCCACCAGAGGGACTAGCTCGAACACCGGGGAGCTGTTTTTT. This gives the protein CATRGTSSNTGELFF.

The V call is TRBV19, the J call TRBJ1-2; D possibly corresponds to TRBD1 (5 bases). The germline CDR1 and CDR2 sequences are LNHDA and SQIVND (reference sequence). This CDR3 is 16 amino acids long. V lost 6 bases to trimming and J lost 10 bases, with 27 bases between them. The CDR3 DNA sequence: TGTGCCAGTAGCATGCAGGGCCGAACAGGACGCAAGGACTACACCTTC. Amino acid sequence: CASSMQGRTGRKDYTF.

The V call is TRBV6-1, the J call TRBJ1-2; maybe TRBD1 (5 bases). CDR3 size: 14 residues. The germline V gene has CDR1 MNHNS and CDR2 SASEGT. V lost 7 bases to trimming and J lost 4 bases, with 16 bases between them. The CDR3 reads CASNEGRGGYGYTF. CDR3 sequence (DNA): TGTGCCAGCAACGAAGGTAGGGGAGGCTATGGCTACACCTTC.

The V gene is TRBV11-1, the J gene TRBJ2-1; D is possibly TRBD1 (5 bases). The CDR3 is 13 residues long. Germline V lookup: CDR1 SGHAT, CDR2 FQDESV (reference sequence). The CDR3: CATQGREVNEQFF. For the CDR3, the DNA is TGTGCAACGCAAGGCAGGGAAGTTAATGAGCAGTTCTTC. The full variable domain, completed using reference TRBV11-1 and TRBJ2-1, is EAEVAQSPRYKITEKSQAVAFWCDPISGHATLYWYRQILGQGPELLVQFQDESVVDDSQLPKDRFSAERLKGVDSTLKIQPAELGDSAMYLCATQGREVNEQFFGPGTRLTVL.

CDR3 coding DNA: TGTGCCAGCAGCTCCCCCAGGGGCGATGAGCAGTTCTTC. As protein: CASSSPRGDEQFF. J is TRBJ2-1 and V is TRBV5-4, with D tentatively TRBD1 (6 bases). Trimming cost V 3 bases and J 8 bases, with 12 bases left between them. Looked up from germline, CDR1 is SGHNT and CDR2 is YYREEE (reference sequence). The CDR3 extends over 13 amino acids.

This sequence joins TRBV19 and TRBJ1-1, with 8 positions matching TRBD1. This CDR3 comprises 17 residues. The V segment lost 3 bases and the J segment 6 bases; nucleotides outside the gene matches: 15. From germline, CDR1 is LNHDA and CDR2 SQIVND (reference sequence). In nucleotides, the CDR3 is TGTGCCAGTAGTATCGGACCCTCAGGGGGCTACCTACCTGAAGCTTTCTTT. This sequence encodes CASSIGPSGGYLPEAFF. The entire variable domain, with the rest obtained from reference TRBV19 and TRBJ1-1, is as follows: DGGITQSPKYLFRKEGQNVTLSCEQNLNHDAMYWYRQDPGQGLRLIYYSQIVNDFQKGDIAEGYSVSREKKESFPLTVTSAQKNPTAFYLCASSIGPSGGYLPEAFFGQGTRLTVV.

This clone appeared a few times. The rearrangement uses TRBV2 and TRBJ2-7, with TRBD1 as a possible D gene (5 bases). The CDR3 sequence is 12 residues long. Trimming removed 0 bases from V and 12 bases from J, with 12 bases in between. Germline loops: CDR1 SNHLY, CDR2 FYNNEI. CDR3 DNA: TGTGCCAGCAGTGAAGCTGACAGAGCGAGGTACTTC. It is translated as CASSEADRARYF. Complete variable domain (other parts from reference TRBV2 and TRBJ2-7): EPEVTQTPSHQVTQMGQEVILRCVPISNHLYFYWYRQILGQKVEFLVSFYNNEISEKSEIFDDQFSVERPDGSNFTLKIRSTKLEDSAMYFCASSEADRARYFGPGTRLTVT.

The chain uses TRBV2 and TRBJ1-1, with TRBD1 as a possible D gene (6 bases). The CDR3 extends over 16 amino acids. V lost 5 bases and J 5 bases, leaving 21 bases between the germline ends. CDR1 is SNHLY, CDR2 FYNNEI, per germline. CDR3 DNA: TGTGCCAGCAGTCCCACCCCGCGGGGGGCAGCGACTGAAGCTTTCTTT. This encodes CASSPTPRGAATEAFF.

The rearrangement uses TRBV18 and TRBJ2-7; D remains unclear. The ends were cut back, 3 bases at V and 7 bases at J, with 10 bases in the middle. Germline V gene data show CDR1 as KGHSH and CDR2 as LQKENI. The CDR3 loop spans 12 amino acids. CDR3 coding DNA: TGTGCCAGCTCACCCTCTGCTACGGAGCAGTACTTC. Protein product: CASSPSATEQYF.

In its sample, this clone was seen a few times. CDR3 protein: CASSSRQGKTEAFF. The DNA for the CDR3 is TGTGCCAGCAGCTCCAGACAGGGGAAGACAGAAGCTTTCTTT. The rearrangement joins TRBV7-2 to TRBJ1-1; TRBD1 aligns across 8 bases. Germline lookup yields CDR1 SGHTA and CDR2 FQGNSA. This CDR3 is 14 amino acids long. Trimming took 4 bases from V and 8 from J; bases not matched to a gene: 9. Looking up the rest from reference TRBV7-2 and TRBJ1-1 gives the full variable domain: GAGVSQSPSNKVTEKGKDVELRCDPISGHTALYWYRQSLGQGLEFLIYFQGNSAPDKSGLPSDRFSAERTGGSVSTLTIQRTQQEDSAVYLCASSSRQGKTEAFFGQGTRLTVV.

The rearrangement links TRBV28 to TRBJ2-1; 8 positions agree with TRBD1. Per the germline V gene, CDR1 is MDHEN and CDR2 is SYDVKM. This CDR3 is built from 14 residues. The V and J ends lost 7 bases and 0 bases, in that order; junction bases with no gene match: 2. CDR3 DNA sequence: TGTGCCAGCACCACAGGGGGCTCCTACAATGAGCAGTTCTTC. Amino acid sequence: CASTTGGSYNEQFF.

DNA of the CDR3: TGTGCCAGCAGTTTCCCAGCAGATACGCAGTATTTT. Amino acids: CASSFPADTQYF. This sequence joins TRBV28 and TRBJ2-3; D ambiguous. The CDR3 is 12 residues long. Per germline, CDR1 MDHEN and CDR2 SYDVKM. Trimming took off 3 bases at V and 4 bases at J, with 5 bases between the two ends.

CDR3 protein: CASSPGQGKDTQYF. CDR3 bases: TGTGCCAGCAGCCCGGGACAGGGGAAGGATACGCAGTATTTT. The chain links TRBV5-6 to TRBJ2-3; 10 nucleotides align to TRBD1. The CDR3 is 14 residues long. CDR1 is SGHDT and CDR2 is YYEEEE in the germline V gene. Unmatched junction bases numbered 5, after V lost 4 bases and J lost 6 bases.

J is TRBJ1-5 and V is TRBV19; TRBD1 aligns across 8 bases. The CDR3 runs 19 residues. In germline, CDR1 is LNHDA, CDR2 SQIVND (reference sequence). V was clipped by 4 bases and J by 0 bases; unmatched bases: 14. CDR3 coding DNA: TGTGCCAGTAGTAGCCCACGGGACAGGCGACCCGATAGCAATCAGCCCCAGCATTTT. As protein: CASSSPRDRRPDSNQPQHF.

The rearrangement uses TRBV28 and TRBJ2-5; D might be TRBD2 (7 bases). Germline loops: CDR1 MDHEN, CDR2 SYDVKM. This CDR3 contains 16 residues. V was trimmed by 7 bases and J by 5 bases, leaving 23 bases between them. The CDR3 sequence is CASTLGGGDNRETQYF. The CDR3, as DNA: TGTGCCAGCACCCTAGGGGGGGGAGATAATCGGGAGACCCAGTACTTC.

The CDR3 region is CASSNRDRSFVIVRAFF. CDR3 in DNA: TGTGCCAGCAGCAACCGGGACAGGAGTTTCGTTATCGTTCGGGCTTTCTTT. The chain employs TRBV27 and TRBJ1-1, with 8 bases aligning to TRBD1. Germline-derived CDR1 and CDR2 are MNHEY and SMNVEV (reference sequence). This CDR3 is 17 amino acids long. Trimming took 6 bases from V and 11 from J; bases not matched to a gene: 23.

This chain connects TRBV7-3 to TRBJ1-3; 9 nucleotides align to TRBD1. V lost 4 bases and J lost 4; bases outside the gene matches: 8. CDR3 length: 16 amino acids. CDR1 SGHTA and CDR2 FQGTGA come from the germline V gene. In DNA form, the CDR3 reads TGTGCCAGCAGCTCAGGGACAGGGAGATCCGGAAACACCATATATTTT. Its protein is CASSSGTGRSGNTIYF.